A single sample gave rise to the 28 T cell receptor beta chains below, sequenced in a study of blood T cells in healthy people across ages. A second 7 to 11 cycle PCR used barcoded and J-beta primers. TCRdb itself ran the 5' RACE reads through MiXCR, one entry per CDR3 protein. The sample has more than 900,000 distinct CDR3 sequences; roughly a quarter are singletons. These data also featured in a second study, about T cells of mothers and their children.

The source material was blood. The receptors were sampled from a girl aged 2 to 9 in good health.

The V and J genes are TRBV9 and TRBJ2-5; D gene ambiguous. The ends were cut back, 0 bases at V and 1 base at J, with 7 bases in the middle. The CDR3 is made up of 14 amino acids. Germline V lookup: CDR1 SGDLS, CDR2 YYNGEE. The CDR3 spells CASSVEGSQETQYF. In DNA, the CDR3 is TGTGCCAGCAGCGTAGAGGGAAGCCAAGAGACCCAGTACTTC. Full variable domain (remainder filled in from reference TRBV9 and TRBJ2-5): DSGVTQTPKHLITATGQRVTLRCSPRSGDLSVYWYQQSLDQGLQFLIQYYNGEERAKGNILERFSAQQFPDLHSELNLSSLELGDSALYFCASSVEGSQETQYFGPGTRLLVL.

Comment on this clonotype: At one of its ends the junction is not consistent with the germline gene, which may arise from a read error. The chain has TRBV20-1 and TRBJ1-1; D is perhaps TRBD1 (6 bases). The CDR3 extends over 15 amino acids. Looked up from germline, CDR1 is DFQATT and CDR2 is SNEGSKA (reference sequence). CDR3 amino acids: CSARALFYRDTEAFF. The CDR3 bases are TGCAGTGCTAGAGCCCTATTTTACAGGGACACTGAGGCTTTCTTT.

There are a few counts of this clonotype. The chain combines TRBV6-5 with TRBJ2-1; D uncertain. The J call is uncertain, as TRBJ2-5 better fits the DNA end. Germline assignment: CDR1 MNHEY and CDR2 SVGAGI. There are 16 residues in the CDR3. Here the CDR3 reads CASSYGLLARQETQYF. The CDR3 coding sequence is TGTGCCAGCAGTTACGGTCTCCTGGCAAGACAAGAGACCCAGTACTTC.

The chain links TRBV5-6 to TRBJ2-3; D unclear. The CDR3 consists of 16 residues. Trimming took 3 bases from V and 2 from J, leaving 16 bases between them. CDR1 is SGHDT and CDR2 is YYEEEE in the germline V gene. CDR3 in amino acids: CASSSPRRRFTDTQYF. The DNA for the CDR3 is TGTGCCAGCAGCTCCCCCCGGCGAAGGTTCACAGATACGCAGTATTTT.

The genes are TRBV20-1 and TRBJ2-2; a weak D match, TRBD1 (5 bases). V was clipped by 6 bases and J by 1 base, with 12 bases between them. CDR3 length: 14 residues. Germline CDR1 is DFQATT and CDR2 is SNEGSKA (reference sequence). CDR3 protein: CSARQTGNTGELFF. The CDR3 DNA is TGCAGTGCACGACAGACCGGGAACACCGGGGAGCTGTTTTTT.

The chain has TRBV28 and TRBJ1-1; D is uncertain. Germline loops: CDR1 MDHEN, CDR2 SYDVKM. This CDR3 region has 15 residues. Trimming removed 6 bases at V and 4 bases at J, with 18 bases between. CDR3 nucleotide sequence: TGTGCCAGCAGCCCAGTACAGCGGGTGGGCACTGAAGCTTTCTTT. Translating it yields CASSPVQRVGTEAFF.

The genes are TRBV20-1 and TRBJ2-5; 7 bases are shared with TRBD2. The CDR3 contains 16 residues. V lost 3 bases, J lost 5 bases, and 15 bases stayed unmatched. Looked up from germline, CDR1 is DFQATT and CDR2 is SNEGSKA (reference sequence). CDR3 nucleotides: TGCAGTGCTAGTTCAAACTCCGGGACTACCGGGGAGACCCAGTACTTC. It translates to CSASSNSGTTGETQYF.

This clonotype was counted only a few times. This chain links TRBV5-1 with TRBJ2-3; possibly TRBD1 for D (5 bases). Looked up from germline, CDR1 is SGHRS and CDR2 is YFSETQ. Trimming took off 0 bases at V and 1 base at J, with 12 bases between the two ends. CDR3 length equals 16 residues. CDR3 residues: CASSLGQSTGTDTQYF. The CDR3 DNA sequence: TGCGCCAGCAGCTTGGGTCAGTCGACAGGCACAGATACGCAGTATTTT.

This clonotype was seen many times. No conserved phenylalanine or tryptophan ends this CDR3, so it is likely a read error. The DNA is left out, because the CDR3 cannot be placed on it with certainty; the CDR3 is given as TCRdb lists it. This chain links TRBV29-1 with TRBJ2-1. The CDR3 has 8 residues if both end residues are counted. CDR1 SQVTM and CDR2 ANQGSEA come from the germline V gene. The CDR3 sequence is CSVEEGVL.

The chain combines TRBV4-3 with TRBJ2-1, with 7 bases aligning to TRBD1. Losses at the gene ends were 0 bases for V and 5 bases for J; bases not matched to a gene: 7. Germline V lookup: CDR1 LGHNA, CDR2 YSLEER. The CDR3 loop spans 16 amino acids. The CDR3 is CASSQDRTGENNEQFF. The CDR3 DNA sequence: TGCGCCAGCAGCCAAGATCGAACAGGGGAAAACAATGAGCAGTTCTTC.

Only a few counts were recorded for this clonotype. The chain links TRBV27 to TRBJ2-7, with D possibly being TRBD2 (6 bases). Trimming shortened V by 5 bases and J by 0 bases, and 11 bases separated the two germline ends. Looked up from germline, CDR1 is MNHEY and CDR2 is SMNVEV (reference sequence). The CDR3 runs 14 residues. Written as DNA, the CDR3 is TGTGCCAGCAGTCACGCGGGGAGCTCCTACGAGCAGTACTTC. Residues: CASSHAGSSYEQYF.

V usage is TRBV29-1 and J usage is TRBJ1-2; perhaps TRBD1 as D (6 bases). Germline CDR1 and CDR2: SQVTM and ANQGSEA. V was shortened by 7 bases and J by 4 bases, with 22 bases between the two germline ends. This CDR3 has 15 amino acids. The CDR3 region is CSALSGGGRSYGYTF. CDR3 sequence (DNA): TGCAGCGCCCTGTCAGGTGGGGGCCGTTCCTATGGCTACACCTTC.

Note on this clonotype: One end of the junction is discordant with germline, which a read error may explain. CDR3 amino acids: CAGSLAPGAGEKLFF. Here the CDR3 DNA reads TGTGCCGGCAGCTTAGCCCCGGGGGCAGGAGAAAAACTGTTTTTT. The chain carries TRBV7-2 and TRBJ1-4; a possible D gene is TRBD1 (6 bases). The CDR3 is made up of 15 amino acids. Germline CDR1 reads SGHTA; CDR2 reads FQGNSA.

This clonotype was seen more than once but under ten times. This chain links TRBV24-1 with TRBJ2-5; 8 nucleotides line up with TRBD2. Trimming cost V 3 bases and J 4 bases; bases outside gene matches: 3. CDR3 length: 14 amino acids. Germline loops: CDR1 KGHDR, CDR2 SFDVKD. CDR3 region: CATSDPGTRETQYF. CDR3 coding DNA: TGTGCCACCAGTGATCCGGGGACTAGAGAGACCCAGTACTTC.

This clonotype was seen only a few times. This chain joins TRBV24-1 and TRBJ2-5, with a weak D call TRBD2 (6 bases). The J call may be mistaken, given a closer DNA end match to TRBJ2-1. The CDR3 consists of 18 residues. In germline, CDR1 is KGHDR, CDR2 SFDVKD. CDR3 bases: TGTGCCACCAGTGGCCCCCGGCGGGACGGTAGCGGAGACAATGAGCAGTTCTTC. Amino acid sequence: CATSGPRRDGSGDNEQFF.

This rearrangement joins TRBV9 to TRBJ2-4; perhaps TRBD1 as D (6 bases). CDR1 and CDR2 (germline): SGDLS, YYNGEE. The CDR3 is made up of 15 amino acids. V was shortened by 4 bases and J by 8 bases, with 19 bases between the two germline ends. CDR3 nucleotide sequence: TGTGCCAGCAGCCCCTACACTACAGGGTATGACATTCAGTACTTC. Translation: CASSPYTTGYDIQYF.

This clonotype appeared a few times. This CDR3 is CSAQYIMGEQYF. In nucleotides, the CDR3 is TGCAGTGCTCAGTATATCATGGGGGAGCAGTACTTC. The V call is TRBV20-1, the J call TRBJ2-1; D remains ambiguous. The tail of the sequence fits TRBJ2-7 better, so the J call may be wrong. The CDR3 has 12 amino acids. Germline V gene lookup returns CDR1 DFQATT and CDR2 SNEGSKA (reference sequence).

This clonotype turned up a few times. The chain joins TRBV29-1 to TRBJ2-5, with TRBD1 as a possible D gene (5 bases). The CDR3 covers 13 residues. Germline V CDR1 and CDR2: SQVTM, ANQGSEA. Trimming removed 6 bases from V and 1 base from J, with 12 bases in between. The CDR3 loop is CSVATALQETQYF. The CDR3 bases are TGCAGCGTAGCGACAGCTCTCCAAGAGACCCAGTACTTC.

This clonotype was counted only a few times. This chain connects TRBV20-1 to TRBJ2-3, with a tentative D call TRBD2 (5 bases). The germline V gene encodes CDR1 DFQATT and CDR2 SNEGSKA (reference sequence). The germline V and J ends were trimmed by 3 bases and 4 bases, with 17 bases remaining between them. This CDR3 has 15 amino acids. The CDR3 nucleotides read TGCAGTGCTAGGTCCGGGGAGTCCAAGGCAGATACGCAGTATTTT. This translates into CSARSGESKADTQYF.

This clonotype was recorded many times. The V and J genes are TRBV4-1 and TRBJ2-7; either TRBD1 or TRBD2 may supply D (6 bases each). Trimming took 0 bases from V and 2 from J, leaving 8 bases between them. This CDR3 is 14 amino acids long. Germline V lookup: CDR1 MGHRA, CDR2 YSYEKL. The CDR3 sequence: CASSQERGAYEQYF. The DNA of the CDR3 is TGCGCCAGCAGCCAAGAAAGGGGGGCCTACGAGCAGTACTTC.

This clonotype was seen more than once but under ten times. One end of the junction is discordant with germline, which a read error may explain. In nucleotides, the CDR3 is TGCGCCAGCAGCCCCGGGACTTCAGACCTCTACAATGAGCAGTTCTTC. Translation gives CASSPGTSDLYNEQFF. The rearrangement uses TRBV6-1 and TRBJ2-1, with D possibly TRBD2 on 6 matching bases. Looked up from germline, CDR1 is MNHNS and CDR2 is SASEGT. CDR3 length equals 16 residues.

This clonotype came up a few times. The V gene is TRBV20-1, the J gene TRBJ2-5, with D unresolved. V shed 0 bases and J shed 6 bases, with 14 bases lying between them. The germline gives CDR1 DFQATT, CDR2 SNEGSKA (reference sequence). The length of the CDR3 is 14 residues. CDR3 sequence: CSARDVFLAQTQYF. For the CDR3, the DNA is TGCAGTGCTAGAGATGTGTTTCTGGCGCAGACCCAGTACTTC.

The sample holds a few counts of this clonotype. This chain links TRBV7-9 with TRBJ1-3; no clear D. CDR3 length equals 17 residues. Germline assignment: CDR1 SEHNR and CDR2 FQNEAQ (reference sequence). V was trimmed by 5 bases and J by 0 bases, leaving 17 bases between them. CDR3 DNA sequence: TGTGCCAGCAGCAATCTTGCCGACGGAGACTCTGGAAACACCATATATTTT. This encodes CASSNLADGDSGNTIYF.

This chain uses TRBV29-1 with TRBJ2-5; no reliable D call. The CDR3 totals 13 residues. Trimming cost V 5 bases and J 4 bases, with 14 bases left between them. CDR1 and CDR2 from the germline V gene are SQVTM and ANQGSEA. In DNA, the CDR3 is TGCAGCGTTCAGGCCCCCCTCCTAGAGACCCAGTACTTC. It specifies CSVQAPLLETQYF.

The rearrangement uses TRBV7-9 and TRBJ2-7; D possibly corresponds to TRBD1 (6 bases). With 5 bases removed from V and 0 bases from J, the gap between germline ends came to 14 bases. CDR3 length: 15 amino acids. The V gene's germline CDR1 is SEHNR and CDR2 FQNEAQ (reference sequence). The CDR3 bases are TGTGCCAGCAGCCCACGAACAGGGAGCTCCTACGAGCAGTACTTC. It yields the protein CASSPRTGSSYEQYF.

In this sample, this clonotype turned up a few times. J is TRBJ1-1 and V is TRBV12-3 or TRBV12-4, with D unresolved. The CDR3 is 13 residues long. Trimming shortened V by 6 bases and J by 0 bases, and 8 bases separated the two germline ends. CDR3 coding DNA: TGTGCCAGCAGAATAGGGATGAACACTGAAGCTTTCTTT. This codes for CASRIGMNTEAFF.

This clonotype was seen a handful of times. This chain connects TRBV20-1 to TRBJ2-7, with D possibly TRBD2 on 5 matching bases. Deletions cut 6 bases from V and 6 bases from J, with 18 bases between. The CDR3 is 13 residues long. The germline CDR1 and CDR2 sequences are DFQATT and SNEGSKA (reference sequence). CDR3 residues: CSATGGWSPEQYF. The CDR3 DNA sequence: TGCAGTGCCACTGGCGGGTGGAGTCCCGAGCAGTACTTC.

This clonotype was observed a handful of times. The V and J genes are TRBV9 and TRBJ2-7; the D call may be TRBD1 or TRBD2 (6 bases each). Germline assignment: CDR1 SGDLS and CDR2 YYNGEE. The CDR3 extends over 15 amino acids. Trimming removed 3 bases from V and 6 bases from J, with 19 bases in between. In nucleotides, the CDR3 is TGTGCCAGCAGCGCGGAGGGACACACCCTCAGCGAGCAGTACTTC. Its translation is CASSAEGHTLSEQYF. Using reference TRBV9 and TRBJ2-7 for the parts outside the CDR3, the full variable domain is DSGVTQTPKHLITATGQRVTLRCSPRSGDLSVYWYQQSLDQGLQFLIQYYNGEERAKGNILERFSAQQFPDLHSELNLSSLELGDSALYFCASSAEGHTLSEQYFGPGTRLTVT.